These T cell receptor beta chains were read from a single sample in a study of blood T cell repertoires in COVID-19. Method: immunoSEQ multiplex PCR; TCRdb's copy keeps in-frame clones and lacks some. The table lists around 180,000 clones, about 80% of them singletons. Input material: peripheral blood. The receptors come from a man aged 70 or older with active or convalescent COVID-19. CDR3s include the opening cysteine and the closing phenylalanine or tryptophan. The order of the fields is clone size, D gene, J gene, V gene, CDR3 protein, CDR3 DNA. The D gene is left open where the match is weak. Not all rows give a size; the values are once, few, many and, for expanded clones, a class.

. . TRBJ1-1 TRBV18 CASSPGRALNTEAFF TGTGCCAGCTCCCCGGGGAGAGCCCTGAACACTGAAGCTTTCTTT
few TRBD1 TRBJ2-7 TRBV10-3 CAIRFSRTGEDRLQYF TGTGCCATCAGATTCTCCCGGACAGGGGAGGATCGGCTGCAGTACTTC
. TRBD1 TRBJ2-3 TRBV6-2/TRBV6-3 CASSFLGQGRDTQYF TGTGCCAGCAGTTTCCTCGGACAGGGAAGAGATACGCAGTATTTT
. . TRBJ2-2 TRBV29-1 CSGSGMGGELFF TGCAGCGGCTCCGGGATGGGCGGGGAGCTGTTTTTT
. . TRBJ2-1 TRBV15 CATSSNLSYNEQFF TGTGCCACCAGCAGCAACCTATCCTACAATGAGCAGTTCTTC
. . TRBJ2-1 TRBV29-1 CSVEGLAERTERIYYNEQFF TGCAGCGTTGAAGGGCTCGCGGAGCGCACTGAGCGAATATACTACAATGAGCAGTTCTTC
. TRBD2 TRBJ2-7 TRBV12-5 CASGHGLAGASSYEQYF TGTGCTAGTGGTCACGGACTAGCGGGGGCTAGCTCCTACGAGCAGTACTTC
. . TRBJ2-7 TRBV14 CASSRTHGGEQYF TGTGCCAGCAGCCGGACGCACGGGGGCGAGCAGTACTTC
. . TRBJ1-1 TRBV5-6 CASSLKPGNTEAFF TGTGCCAGCAGCTTGAAGCCAGGGAACACTGAAGCTTTCTTT
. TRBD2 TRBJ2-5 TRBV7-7 CASSLVYFGGETQYF TGTGCTAGCAGCTTAGTCTACTTCGGGGGGGAGACCCAGTACTTC
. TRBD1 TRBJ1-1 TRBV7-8 CASSSQGIRDTEAFF TGTGCCAGCAGCTCACAGGGGATAAGGGACACTGAAGCTTTCTTT
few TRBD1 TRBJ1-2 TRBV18 CASSTGTGGGYTF TGTGCCAGCTCAACCGGGACAGGGGGTGGCTACACCTTC
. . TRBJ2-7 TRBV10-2 CASRLEDASYEQYF TGCGCCAGCCGATTGGAGGATGCCAGCTACGAGCAGTACTTC
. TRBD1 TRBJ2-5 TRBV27 CASSPGQEKRTQYF TGTGCCAGCAGTCCGGGACAGGAGAAGAGAACCCAGTACTTC
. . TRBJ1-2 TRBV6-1 CASSETDGRYGYTF TGTGCCAGCAGTGAAACCGACGGGAGGTATGGCTACACCTTC
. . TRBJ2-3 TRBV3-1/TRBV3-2 CASSLAATTDTQYF TGTGCCAGCAGCCTAGCGGCTACCACAGATACGCAGTATTTT
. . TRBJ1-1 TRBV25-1 CASSLGLGTEAFF TGTGCCAGCTCCCTTGGGCTGGGTACTGAAGCTTTCTTT
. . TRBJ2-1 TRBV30 CAWSVQVKGEQFF TGTGCCTGGAGTGTACAGGTTAAGGGTGAGCAGTTCTTC
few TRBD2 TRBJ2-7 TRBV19 CASSITSATYEQYF TGTGCCAGTAGTATAACTAGCGCTACCTACGAGCAGTACTTC
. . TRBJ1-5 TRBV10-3 CATCQGPGALNQPQHF TGTGCCACGTGCCAGGGTCCAGGGGCCCTCAATCAGCCCCAGCATTTT
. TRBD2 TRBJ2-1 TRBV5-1 CASSLSGGRARNEQFF TGCGCCAGCAGCTTGAGCGGCGGGAGGGCCAGGAATGAGCAGTTCTTC
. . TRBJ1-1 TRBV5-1 CASSEAGGTEAFF TGCGCCAGCAGCGAGGCGGGGGGCACTGAAGCTTTCTTT
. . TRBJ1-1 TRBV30 CAWSVSVNTEAFF TGTGCCTGGAGTGTATCTGTGAACACTGAAGCTTTCTTT
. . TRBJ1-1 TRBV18 CASSPTGNTEAFF TGTGCCAGCTCACCAACAGGGAACACTGAAGCTTTCTTT
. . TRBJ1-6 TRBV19 CASSSGQPNSPLHF TGTGCCAGTAGTTCCGGACAGCCAAATTCACCCCTCCACTTT
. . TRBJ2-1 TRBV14 CASSQVRDNLRFF TGTGCCAGCAGCCAAGTCCGGGACAACCTCCGGTTCTTC
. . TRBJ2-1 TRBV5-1 CASSLGDFYNEQFF TGCGCCAGCAGCTTAGGAGATTTCTACAATGAGCAGTTCTTC
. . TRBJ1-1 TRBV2 CASSESGRNTEAFF TGTGCCAGCAGTGAATCCGGGAGGAACACTGAAGCTTTCTTT
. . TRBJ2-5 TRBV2 CASSDNGGQETQYF TGTGCCAGCAGTGACAACGGGGGCCAAGAGACCCAGTACTTC
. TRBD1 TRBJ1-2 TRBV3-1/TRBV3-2 CASSQGVMGQGRPGFGYTF TGTGCCAGCAGCCAAGGGGTTATGGGACAGGGGCGACCGGGCTTTGGCTACACCTTC
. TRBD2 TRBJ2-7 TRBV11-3 CASSLGESGSSNEQYF TGTGCCAGCAGCTTAGGGGAAAGCGGGAGTTCCAACGAGCAGTACTTC
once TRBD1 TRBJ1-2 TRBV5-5 CASSLAGTAPSYGYTF TGTGCCAGCAGCTTGGCGGGGACAGCGCCAAGCTATGGCTACACCTTC
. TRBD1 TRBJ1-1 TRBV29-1 CSVLGQGGTEAFF TGCAGCGTGTTGGGACAGGGGGGCACTGAAGCTTTCTTT
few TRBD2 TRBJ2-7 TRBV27 CASSSDGTSGWAREQYF TGTGCCAGCAGCTCAGATGGGACTAGCGGATGGGCGCGGGAGCAGTACTTC
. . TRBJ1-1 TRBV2 CASTSRGGTEAFF TGTGCCAGCACCTCCAGGGGTGGAACTGAAGCTTTCTTT
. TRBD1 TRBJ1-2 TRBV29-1 CSVEASRDRAYGYTF TGCAGCGTTGAGGCTTCGCGGGACAGGGCTTATGGCTACACCTTC
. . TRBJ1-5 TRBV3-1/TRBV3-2 CASSQQANQPQHF TGTGCCAGCAGCCAACAGGCCAATCAGCCCCAGCATTTT
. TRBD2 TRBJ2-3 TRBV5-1 CASSLYGPSGGSFSDTQYF TGCGCCAGCAGCTTGTACGGTCCTAGCGGGGGATCATTCTCAGATACGCAGTATTTT
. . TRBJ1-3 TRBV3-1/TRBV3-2 CASSQETGLSTIYF TGTGCCAGCAGCCAAGAAACCGGACTTAGTACCATATATTTT
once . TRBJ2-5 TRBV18 CASSPSQTETQYF TGTGCCAGCTCACCATCACAGACGGAGACCCAGTACTTC
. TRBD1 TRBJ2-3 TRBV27 CASSRQGEDTQYF TGTGCCAGCAGCCGACAGGGGGAAGATACGCAGTATTTT
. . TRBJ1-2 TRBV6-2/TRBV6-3 CASSWPPTADGYTF TGTGCCAGCAGTTGGCCCCCCACGGCGGATGGCTACACCTTC
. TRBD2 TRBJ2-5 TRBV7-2 CASSSTRGTETQYF TGTGCCAGCAGCTCAACGCGGGGGACAGAGACCCAGTACTTC
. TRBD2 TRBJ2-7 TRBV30 CAWTTGGSVGEQYF TGTGCCTGGACAACGGGGGGGTCGGTTGGCGAGCAGTACTTC
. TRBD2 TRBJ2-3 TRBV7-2 CASSSSAGGPFVAQYF TGTGCCAGCAGCTCCTCAGCGGGAGGGCCATTTGTTGCGCAGTATTTT